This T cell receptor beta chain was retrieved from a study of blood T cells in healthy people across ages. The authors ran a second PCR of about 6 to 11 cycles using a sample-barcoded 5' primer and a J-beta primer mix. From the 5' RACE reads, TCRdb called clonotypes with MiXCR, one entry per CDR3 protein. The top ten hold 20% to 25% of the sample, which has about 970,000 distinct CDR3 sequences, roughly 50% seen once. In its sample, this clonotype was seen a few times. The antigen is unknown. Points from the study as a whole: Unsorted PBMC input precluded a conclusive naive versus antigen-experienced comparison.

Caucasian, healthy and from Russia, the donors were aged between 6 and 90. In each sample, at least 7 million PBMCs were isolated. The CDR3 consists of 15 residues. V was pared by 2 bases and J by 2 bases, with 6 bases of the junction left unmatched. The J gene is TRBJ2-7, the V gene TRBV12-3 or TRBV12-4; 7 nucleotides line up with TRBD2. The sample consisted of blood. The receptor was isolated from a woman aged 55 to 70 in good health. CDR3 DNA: TGTGCCAGCAGTTTACTAGGGACTATAGCCTACGAGCAGTACTTC. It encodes CASSLLGTIAYEQYF.